One and the same sample provided the 31 T cell receptor beta chains below, sequenced in a study of shared clonotypes between healthy human individuals. The method was immunoSEQ multiplex PCR; TCRdb's version includes in-frame clones alone and lacks a portion of them. The sample lists a few million clones, approximately 95% seen once, with 0.35% to 0.5% in the top ten. The sequencing input was naive CD4+ T cells from PBMCs. As to subset: CD45RA+ positively selected. The receptors come from a man younger than 35 in good health. Some clones in this sample may be carry-over from other donors' samples.

The rearrangement links TRBV7-2 to TRBJ2-7, with TRBD2 identical over 7 bases. The CDR3 is 14 residues long. V trimming: 5 bases; J trimming: 3 bases; junction bases outside the gene matches: 7. CDR1 is SGHTA, CDR2 FQGNSA, per germline. CDR3 sequence: CASSPSGNLYEQYF. As DNA, the CDR3 is TGTGCCAGCAGCCCAAGCGGGAACCTCTACGAGCAGTACTTC.

The rearrangement joins TRBV10-1 to TRBJ1-6; the D gene is possibly TRBD1 (6 bases). From germline, CDR1 is WNHNN and CDR2 SYGVQD (reference sequence). This CDR3 comprises 13 residues. Deletions cut 8 bases from V and 6 bases from J, with 11 bases between. CDR3 sequence: CASPSDSNSPLHF. In nucleotides, the CDR3 is TGCGCCAGCCCATCGGACAGTAATTCACCCCTCCACTTT.

Here the CDR3 DNA reads TGTGCCAGCAGCCCCCACCCGAGGACTAGCGACCCCCTAAGCACAGATACGCAGTATTTT. Its protein product is CASSPHPRTSDPLSTDTQYF. The chain has TRBV4-2 and TRBJ2-3; 9 bases are a match to TRBD2. Germline trimming cut 4 bases from V and 0 bases from J; bases unmatched to any gene: 17. CDR1 and CDR2 from the germline V gene are LGHNA and YNFKEQ. CDR3 size: 20 residues.

This clone was seen a single time. The V call is TRBV7-2, the J call TRBJ2-1; 14 positions agree with TRBD2. Germline V gene lookup returns CDR1 SGHTA and CDR2 FQGNSA. The CDR3 covers 16 residues. Trimming took 5 bases from V and 9 from J; bases not matched to a gene: 9. The CDR3: CASSVTGTSGSTEQFF. The CDR3 coding sequence is TGTGCCAGCAGCGTAACCGGGACTAGCGGGAGTACTGAGCAGTTCTTC.

The chain employs TRBV28 and TRBJ1-2; 8 bases are shared with TRBD1. The V segment lost 4 bases and the J segment 6 bases; nucleotides outside the gene matches: 13. From germline, CDR1 is MDHEN and CDR2 SYDVKM. The CDR3 contains 16 residues. CDR3 residues: CASSSTGTGPSNGYTF. The CDR3 region has the DNA TGTGCCAGCAGTTCCACCGGGACAGGCCCATCAAATGGCTACACCTTC.

The CDR3 nucleotides read TGTGCCAGCAGCCCCCGGGACTTTGGATATCAGCCCCAGCATTTT. Amino acids: CASSPRDFGYQPQHF. This rearrangement joins TRBV7-6 to TRBJ1-5, with D maybe TRBD1 (5 bases). Trimming left V 5 bases short and J 5 bases short, with 16 bases between. Germline values: CDR1 SGHVS, CDR2 FNYEAQ. This CDR3 spans 15 amino acids.

The gene calls are TRBV29-1 and TRBJ2-7; perhaps TRBD1 as D (6 bases). Trimming took 6 bases from V and 3 from J, leaving 15 bases between them. In germline, CDR1 is SQVTM, CDR2 ANQGSEA. The CDR3 length is 13 residues. The CDR3 here is CSVTPGTNYEQYF. For the CDR3, the DNA is TGCAGCGTCACTCCAGGGACAAACTACGAGCAGTACTTC.

The rearrangement joins TRBV5-1 to TRBJ1-4, with D perhaps TRBD1 (6 bases). In germline, CDR1 is SGHRS, CDR2 YFSETQ. Between the trimmed V and J ends, which lost 0 bases and 5 bases, there was a span of 14 bases. The CDR3 length is 16 residues. The CDR3 nucleotides are TGCGCCAGCAGCTTGGCGGGGGACACCGCGAATGAAAAACTGTTTTTT. This sequence encodes CASSLAGDTANEKLFF.

A word on this clone: This same CDR3 is encoded by further DNA sequences in the sample. The chain is built from TRBV18 and TRBJ2-3; 11 bases fit TRBD2. The CDR3 length is 16 residues. Germline V gene sequence: CDR1 KGHSH, CDR2 LQKENI. The V segment lost 5 bases and the J segment 2 bases; nucleotides outside the gene matches: 6. The CDR3: CASSSGTSGSTDTQYF. In DNA form, the CDR3 reads TGTGCCAGCTCATCCGGGACTAGCGGCTCCACAGATACGCAGTATTTT. Full variable domain (outside the CDR3, taken from reference TRBV18 and TRBJ2-3): NAGVMQNPRHLVRRRGQEARLRCSPMKGHSHVYWYRQLPEEGLKFMVYLQKENIIDESGMPKERFSAEFPKEGPSILRIQQVVRGDSAAYFCASSSGTSGSTDTQYFGPGTRLTVL.

This chain joins TRBV18 and TRBJ2-2; TRBD1 aligns across 7 bases. CDR1 KGHSH and CDR2 LQKENI come from the germline V gene. Unmatched junction bases numbered 8, after V lost 2 bases and J lost 5 bases. The CDR3 loop spans 16 amino acids. DNA of the CDR3: TGTGCCAGCTCACCAAGTCGACAGGGTGAAACCGGGGAGCTGTTTTTT. Encoded protein: CASSPSRQGETGELFF.

This chain joins TRBV7-6 and TRBJ2-7; 7 nucleotides agree with TRBD2. V trimming: 5 bases; J trimming: 3 bases; junction bases outside the gene matches: 10. This CDR3 spans 15 amino acids. CDR1 and CDR2 from the germline V gene are SGHVS and FNYEAQ. The CDR3 sequence is CASSPGWDYDYEQYF. In nucleotides, the CDR3 is TGTGCCAGCAGCCCCGGATGGGACTACGACTACGAGCAGTACTTC.

Concerning this clone itself: The sample carries other DNA sequences with the same CDR3. The gene calls are TRBV5-1 and TRBJ2-5; D unclear. In germline, CDR1 is SGHRS, CDR2 YFSETQ. V was trimmed by 0 bases and J by 5 bases, leaving 11 bases between them. CDR3 size: 14 residues. The CDR3 is CASSLEGMGETQYF. CDR3 nucleotide sequence: TGCGCCAGCAGCTTGGAGGGTATGGGGGAGACCCAGTACTTC.

This sequence joins TRBV13 and TRBJ2-7; TRBD2 aligns across 10 bases. Germline-derived CDR1 and CDR2 are PRHDT and FYEKMQ (reference sequence). There are 15 residues in the CDR3. V lost 1 base to trimming and J lost 3 bases; unmatched junction nucleotides: 3. DNA of the CDR3: TGTGCCAGCAGCTTAGCTCTAGCGGGAGACTACGAGCAGTACTTC. As protein: CASSLALAGDYEQYF.

A remark on this clone: Additional DNA sequences in this sample encode the identical CDR3. The chain is built from TRBV7-2 and TRBJ2-3; D uncertain. The CDR3 loop spans 14 amino acids. Germline V gives CDR1 SGHTA, CDR2 FQGNSA. V lost 1 base to trimming and J lost 0 bases, with 5 bases between them. The CDR3 coding sequence is TGTGCCAGCAGCTTAGTGCGGAGCACAGATACGCAGTATTTT. Protein: CASSLVRSTDTQYF.

The chain couples TRBV7-2 to TRBJ2-3; D is perhaps TRBD2 (6 bases). The CDR3 spans 16 residues. V lost 4 bases to trimming and J lost 5 bases, with 19 bases between them. Germline V gene sequence: CDR1 SGHTA, CDR2 FQGNSA. The CDR3 coding sequence is TGTGCCAGCAGCTCAAACCCGGGGCAGGGAGGAGATACGCAGTATTTT. The encoded protein is CASSSNPGQGGDTQYF.

V is TRBV4-1 and J is TRBJ1-4, with 9 bases identical to TRBD1. J gave up 6 bases and V 5 bases, and 16 bases lay outside the gene matches. Germline CDR1 is MGHRA and CDR2 is YSYEKL. The CDR3 has 18 residues. In DNA, the CDR3 is TGCGCCAGCAGCAAGAGACAGGGGGGACCCAATCGGGATGAAAAACTGTTTTTT. It translates to CASSKRQGGPNRDEKLFF.

Details on this clone: The sample has other DNA sequences that encode this CDR3 too. The V and J genes are TRBV19 and TRBJ2-5; D is ambiguous. V was clipped by 5 bases and J by 4 bases, with 8 bases between them. CDR3 size: 12 residues. Germline loops: CDR1 LNHDA, CDR2 SQIVND (reference sequence). In DNA, the CDR3 is TGTGCCAGTAGTGCTCGAGGAGAGACCCAGTACTTC. Its protein product is CASSARGETQYF.

The chain recombines TRBV5-4 with TRBJ1-3; weak D call: TRBD1 (6 bases). This CDR3 comprises 15 residues. V was trimmed by 4 bases and J by 1 base, leaving 12 bases between them. Germline loops: CDR1 SGHNT, CDR2 YYREEE (reference sequence). CDR3 nucleotide sequence: TGTGCCAGCAGCCCAGGGGCGCGATCTGGAAACACCATATATTTT. Translated: CASSPGARSGNTIYF.

The chain has TRBV2 and TRBJ1-2; D gene ambiguous. Per the germline V gene, CDR1 is SNHLY and CDR2 is FYNNEI. V was trimmed by 7 bases and J by 6 bases, leaving 21 bases between them. This CDR3 contains 15 residues. As DNA, the CDR3 is TGTGCCAGCAACCCGCACGAGGGCGGTATCCATGGCTACACCTTC. The encoded protein is CASNPHEGGIHGYTF.

The chain employs TRBV5-1 and TRBJ2-7; the D is unclear. CDR1 SGHRS and CDR2 YFSETQ come from the germline V gene. The CDR3 totals 15 residues. V lost 1 base, J lost 1 base, and 12 bases lay in between. The chain's CDR3 is CASSLSGKLSYEQYF. Here the CDR3 DNA reads TGCGCCAGCAGCTTGAGTGGCAAGTTATCCTACGAGCAGTACTTC.

The V and J genes are TRBV7-2 and TRBJ2-1, with a tentative D call TRBD2 (6 bases). Trimming cost V 3 bases and J 7 bases, with 10 bases left between them. The CDR3 is 13 residues long. Germline values: CDR1 SGHTA, CDR2 FQGNSA. The CDR3: CASSFAEGNEQFF. The CDR3 DNA sequence: TGTGCCAGCAGCTTCGCGGAGGGGAATGAGCAGTTCTTC. The full variable domain, its missing parts supplied by reference TRBV7-2 and TRBJ2-1, is GAGVSQSPSNKVTEKGKDVELRCDPISGHTALYWYRQSLGQGLEFLIYFQGNSAPDKSGLPSDRFSAERTGGSVSTLTIQRTQQEDSAVYLCASSFAEGNEQFFGPGTRLTVL.

This clone was detected only once. The sample has other DNA sequences that encode this CDR3 too. The chain couples TRBV5-1 to TRBJ2-3; 7 nucleotides align to TRBD2. There are 15 residues in the CDR3. The junction had 6 bases not matched to a gene; V was cut back by 3 bases and J by 2 bases. Germline V gene sequence: CDR1 SGHRS, CDR2 YFSETQ. The CDR3 DNA is TGCGCCAGCAGCTCTAGCGGAGCCCCCACAGATACGCAGTATTTT. Amino acid sequence: CASSSSGAPTDTQYF.

This clone was counted between two and nine times. The chain couples TRBV10-3 to TRBJ1-5; D gene ambiguous. The CDR3 runs 12 residues. Germline CDR1 is ENHRY and CDR2 is SYGVKD. Trimming took 4 bases from V and 4 from J, leaving 5 bases between them. This chain's CDR3 is CAISASNQPQHF. CDR3 DNA sequence: TGTGCCATCAGTGCCAGTAATCAGCCCCAGCATTTT.

V is TRBV7-8 and J is TRBJ2-5; no firm D call. Trimming removed 2 bases at V and 1 base at J, with 11 bases between. Per the germline V gene, CDR1 is SGHVS and CDR2 is FQNEAQ. The CDR3 extends over 15 amino acids. CDR3 sequence (DNA): TGTGCCAGCAGCTTAATGTTGGGCAGCCAAGAGACCCAGTACTTC. It is translated as CASSLMLGSQETQYF.

This clone was detected once. The rearrangement joins TRBV5-6 to TRBJ1-5; no clear D gene. The length of the CDR3 is 13 residues. Germline V gene sequence: CDR1 SGHDT, CDR2 YYEEEE. Trimming shortened V by 2 bases and J by 3 bases, and 6 bases separated the two germline ends. CDR3 sequence (DNA): TGTGCCAGCAGCTTTATGGCCAATCAGCCCCAGCATTTT. Protein: CASSFMANQPQHF.

The gene calls are TRBV28 and TRBJ2-1; D uncertain. V was clipped by 7 bases and J by 0 bases, with 7 bases between them. The CDR3 has 13 amino acids. The germline gives CDR1 MDHEN, CDR2 SYDVKM. The CDR3 DNA reads TGTGCCAGCACGGCCAGCTCCTACAATGAGCAGTTCTTC. Amino acid sequence: CASTASSYNEQFF.

This clone appeared once. The CDR3 loop reads CASSASGDSYEQYF. CDR3 in DNA: TGTGCCAGCAGTGCTTCAGGGGACTCCTACGAGCAGTACTTC. V is TRBV2 and J is TRBJ2-7; TRBD1 might be the D (6 bases). V dropped 4 bases and J dropped 0 bases, with 10 bases sitting between them. The V gene's germline CDR1 is SNHLY and CDR2 FYNNEI. The CDR3 covers 14 residues.

This sequence joins TRBV7-9 and TRBJ2-3; TRBD2 agrees at 11 bases. V was clipped by 5 bases and J by 5 bases; unmatched bases: 3. The CDR3 totals 14 residues. CDR1 and CDR2 from the germline V gene are SEHNR and FQNEAQ (reference sequence). The CDR3 region is CASSLSGRGDTQYF. CDR3 bases: TGTGCCAGCAGCCTTAGCGGGAGGGGAGATACGCAGTATTTT. The full variable domain, completed using reference TRBV7-9 and TRBJ2-3, is DTGVSQNPRHKITKRGQNVTFRCDPISEHNRLYWYRQTLGQGPEFLTYFQNEAQLEKSRLLSDRFSAERPKGSFSTLEIQRTEQGDSAMYLCASSLSGRGDTQYFGPGTRLTVL.

This chain links TRBV28 with TRBJ2-7, with D possibly called TRBD1 or TRBD2 (5 bases each). The CDR3 sequence is 14 residues long. The V and J ends lost 3 bases and 7 bases respectively, with 16 bases between them. The V gene's germline CDR1 is MDHEN and CDR2 SYDVKM. CDR3 in amino acids: CASSLGVTLGEQYF. The DNA for the CDR3 is TGTGCCAGCAGTTTGGGGGTGACCTTGGGAGAGCAGTACTTC.

The rearrangement joins TRBV27 to TRBJ2-7; D assignment may be TRBD1 or TRBD2 (5 bases each). The CDR3 runs to 15 residues. CDR1 is MNHEY and CDR2 is SMNVEV in the germline V gene (reference sequence). V was trimmed by 2 bases and J by 2 bases, leaving 13 bases between them. CDR3: CASSLKGTVPYEQYF. The CDR3 DNA sequence: TGTGCCAGCAGTTTAAAAGGGACGGTCCCCTACGAGCAGTACTTC.

This clone was detected once. Other nucleotide sequences from this sample produce the same CDR3. The J gene is TRBJ2-3, the V gene TRBV5-1, with no clear D. The CDR3 covers 13 residues. Germline V gene lookup returns CDR1 SGHRS and CDR2 YFSETQ. The V and J ends lost 0 bases and 4 bases respectively, with 6 bases between them. This chain's CDR3 is CASSLGVSDTQYF. The CDR3 DNA is TGCGCCAGCAGCTTGGGGGTGTCAGATACGCAGTATTTT.